The 28 T cell receptor beta chains below all came from one sample that was sequenced in a study of shared clonotypes between healthy human individuals. The method was immunoSEQ multiplex PCR; TCRdb's version includes in-frame clones alone and lacks a portion of them. The sample consists of about a million clones, about three quarters of them appearing once. Sequencing was performed on memory CD4+ T cells sorted from blood. Subset in this sample: CD45RA-negative fraction. These receptors were taken from a man aged 18-30 years in good health.

V usage is TRBV28 and J usage is TRBJ1-5, with a tentative D call TRBD1 (6 bases). Per germline, CDR1 MDHEN and CDR2 SYDVKM. CDR3 length: 14 amino acids. Deletions cut 4 bases from V and 10 bases from J, with 17 bases between. CDR3 region: CASSSSDRIKPQHF. The CDR3 nucleotides read TGTGCCAGCAGTTCCTCCGACAGGATTAAACCCCAGCATTTT.

This clone came up once. The V call is TRBV15, the J call TRBJ2-2, with 8 bases identical to TRBD1. The CDR3 extends over 17 amino acids. Germline-derived CDR1 and CDR2 are LNHNV and YYDKDF (reference sequence). Germline trimming cut 1 base from V and 1 base from J; bases unmatched to any gene: 5. CDR3 protein: CATSRVQGALNTGELFF. The CDR3 DNA reads TGTGCCACCAGCAGAGTTCAGGGGGCCTTGAACACCGGGGAGCTGTTTTTT.

The chain has TRBV30 and TRBJ1-3, with D uncertain. V was clipped by 2 bases and J by 5 bases, with 7 bases between them. The germline V gene has CDR1 GTSNPN and CDR2 SVGIG (reference sequence). The length of the CDR3 is 12 residues. The CDR3 DNA follows: TGTGCCTGGAGTATACAGAGAAACACCATATATTTT. It translates to CAWSIQRNTIYF.

In its sample, this clone was seen once. One junction end does not reproduce the germline sequence, and a read error may be involved. The chain uses TRBV7-9 and TRBJ2-1; D is uncertain. CDR3 length equals 11 residues. Per germline, CDR1 SEHNR and CDR2 FQNEAQ (reference sequence). The CDR3 sequence is CASSLGGERFF. CDR3 sequence (DNA): TGTGCCAGCAGCTTAGGGGGTGAGCGGTTCTTC. The whole variable domain, filled in from reference TRBV7-9 and TRBJ2-1, reads DTGVSQNPRHKITKRGQNVTFRCDPISEHNRLYWYRQTLGQGPEFLTYFQNEAQLEKSRLLSDRFSAERPKGSFSTLEIQRTEQGDSAMYLCASSLGGERFFGPGTRLTVL.

Comments on this clone: Other DNA sequences in the sample encode the same CDR3. The chain employs TRBV2 and TRBJ2-4; 8 nucleotides agree with TRBD1. The CDR3 length is 14 residues. CDR1 and CDR2 (germline): SNHLY, FYNNEI. J gave up 4 bases and V 5 bases, and 4 bases lay outside the gene matches. DNA for the CDR3: TGTGCCAGCAGTCCGGACAGGGCTAAAAACATTCAGTACTTC. It encodes CASSPDRAKNIQYF.

The V and J genes are TRBV12-2 and TRBJ2-7; the tabulated D call, TRBD2, remains unverified against the DNA. TRBV12-2 is assigned pseudogene status. The CDR3 loop spans 15 amino acids. CDR3 nucleotide sequence: TGTGCAAGTCGCTTAGCCCCGCGTCTCTCCTACGAGCAGTACTTC. It specifies CASRLAPRLSYEQYF.

Concerning this clone: Other nucleotide sequences in the sample specify the same CDR3. This chain uses TRBV2 with TRBJ1-3; D remains ambiguous. The V gene's germline CDR1 is SNHLY and CDR2 FYNNEI. With 4 bases removed from V and 0 bases from J, the gap between germline ends came to 1 base. This CDR3 has 12 residues. CDR3 residues: CASSASGNTIYF. DNA of the CDR3: TGTGCCAGCAGTGCCTCTGGAAACACCATATATTTT.

J is TRBJ2-1 and V is TRBV7-2, with D possibly TRBD2 on 6 matching bases. Trimming removed 3 bases at V and 4 bases at J, with 13 bases between. This CDR3 contains 15 residues. Germline V gene sequence: CDR1 SGHTA, CDR2 FQGNSA. CDR3 in DNA: TGTGCCAGCAGCTTTGGGCGGGGAGAATACAATGAGCAGTTCTTC. This sequence encodes CASSFGRGEYNEQFF.

The chain joins TRBV2 to TRBJ2-7; 8 bases line up with TRBD1. J lost 0 bases, V lost 7 bases, and 23 bases had no gene match. CDR1 is SNHLY and CDR2 is FYNNEI in the germline V gene. The CDR3 totals 20 residues. CDR3 region: CASTDMAGQVGERSSYEQYF. The DNA for the CDR3 is TGTGCCAGCACCGATATGGCGGGACAGGTGGGAGAAAGGAGCTCCTACGAGCAGTACTTC.

This clone was counted only a few times. V usage is TRBV6-5 and J usage is TRBJ1-1; tentatively, D is TRBD1 (5 bases). Germline loops: CDR1 MNHEY, CDR2 SVGAGI. Trimming took 7 bases from V and 1 from J, leaving 10 bases between them. The CDR3 length is 13 residues. CDR3 protein: CASTRGGNTEAFF. The CDR3 bases are TGTGCCAGCACTCGGGGCGGGAACACTGAAGCTTTCTTT.

The count of this clone is one. The chain couples TRBV5-6 to TRBJ2-5, with a weak D call TRBD2 (5 bases). Germline V gene data show CDR1 as SGHDT and CDR2 as YYEEEE. The CDR3 is 15 residues long. The ends were cut back, 4 bases at V and 2 bases at J, with 15 bases in the middle. The CDR3 is CASSLRGKAQETQYF. In nucleotides, the CDR3 is TGTGCCAGCAGCCTCCGGGGAAAAGCACAAGAGACCCAGTACTTC.

V and J are TRBV2 and TRBJ2-5, with no clear D. V shed 7 bases and J shed 4 bases, with 13 bases lying between them. Germline V CDR1 and CDR2: SNHLY, FYNNEI. This CDR3 comprises 13 residues. CDR3 sequence: CASINDSPETQYF. The DNA of the CDR3 is TGTGCCAGCATTAACGACTCCCCAGAGACCCAGTACTTC.

This chain uses TRBV2 with TRBJ1-2; D remains unclear. Trimming pared 5 bases from V and 7 bases from J, leaving 11 bases between. Per germline, CDR1 SNHLY and CDR2 FYNNEI. The CDR3 length is 12 residues. CDR3 in amino acids: CASSPLGPGYTF. For the CDR3, the DNA is TGTGCCAGCAGTCCCCTAGGTCCTGGCTACACCTTC.

This clone was seen ten or more times. The same CDR3 can be traced to other DNA sequences in this sample. The genes are TRBV5-1 and TRBJ2-1, with 13 bases lining up with TRBD2. With V trimmed by 4 bases and J by 0 bases, 1 base remained unmatched. This CDR3 comprises 16 residues. From germline, CDR1 is SGHRS and CDR2 YFSETQ. Here the CDR3 reads CASSRTSGGSYNEQFF. In DNA, the CDR3 is TGCGCCAGCAGCAGGACTAGCGGGGGCTCCTACAATGAGCAGTTCTTC.

In this sample, this clone turned up a few times. The chain employs TRBV30 and TRBJ2-1, with D perhaps matching TRBD1 or TRBD2 (6 bases each). CDR3 length: 14 residues. Per the germline V gene, CDR1 is GTSNPN and CDR2 is SVGIG (reference sequence). V shed 8 bases and J shed 8 bases, with 22 bases lying between them. The CDR3 here is CAGTARGDLDEQFF. The CDR3 region has the DNA TGTGCCGGGACCGCGAGGGGGGACCTTGATGAGCAGTTCTTC.

This clone occurred once. V and J are TRBV4-1 and TRBJ2-7, with 8 bases identical to TRBD1. V was clipped by 1 base and J by 7 bases; unmatched bases: 9. The CDR3 length is 15 residues. CDR1 and CDR2 from the germline V gene are MGHRA and YSYEKL. The CDR3 coding sequence is TGCGCCAGCAGCCAAGCCGCTGGACAGGGCATGGAGCAGTACTTC. Translation: CASSQAAGQGMEQYF.

The chain recombines TRBV5-1 with TRBJ1-6; the match to TRBD1 covers 8 bases. Germline CDR1 is SGHRS and CDR2 is YFSETQ. V shed 3 bases, J shed 8 bases, and the junction held 4 bases outside the gene matches. CDR3 length: 14 residues. As DNA, the CDR3 is TGCGCCAGCAGCTCGGGACAGGAATATTCACCCCTCCACTTT. It yields the protein CASSSGQEYSPLHF.

The chain employs TRBV7-9 and TRBJ2-7; D is undetermined. Trimming removed 4 bases at V and 0 bases at J, with 13 bases between. CDR1 and CDR2 from the germline V gene are SEHNR and FQNEAQ (reference sequence). This CDR3 spans 15 amino acids. CDR3 bases: TGTGCCAGCAGCTCAGGCCCCGCGAGCTCCTACGAGCAGTACTTC. Protein product: CASSSGPASSYEQYF. The whole variable domain, filled in from reference TRBV7-9 and TRBJ2-7, reads DTGVSQNPRHKITKRGQNVTFRCDPISEHNRLYWYRQTLGQGPEFLTYFQNEAQLEKSRLLSDRFSAERPKGSFSTLEIQRTEQGDSAMYLCASSSGPASSYEQYFGPGTRLTVT.

About this clone itself: This could be a read error, since a much larger clone is one nucleotide away. This rearrangement joins TRBV9 to TRBJ1-4; 9 bases agree with TRBD1. Looked up from germline, CDR1 is SGDLS and CDR2 is YYNGEE. The CDR3 runs 14 residues. Germline trimming cut 4 bases from V and 5 bases from J; bases unmatched to any gene: 3. The CDR3 nucleotides are TGTGCCAGCAGCTTCGGGACAGGGAATGAAAAACTGTTTTTT. Translated, it gives CASSFGTGNEKLFF.

The chain recombines TRBV5-6 with TRBJ1-2, with D unresolved. The V gene lost 0 bases and the J gene lost 3 bases, with 12 bases spanning the gap. Germline CDR1 and CDR2: SGHDT and YYEEEE. CDR3 length: 15 amino acids. The CDR3 loop reads CASSLGHPRDYGYTF. The CDR3 bases are TGTGCCAGCAGCTTGGGACACCCGAGGGACTATGGCTACACCTTC.

This clone was picked up a small number of times. The rearrangement uses TRBV2 and TRBJ2-7; D may be TRBD2 (6 bases). The CDR3 is 14 residues long. Germline assignment: CDR1 SNHLY and CDR2 FYNNEI. V lost 5 bases and J lost 3, with 14 bases in between. CDR3 sequence: CASSPTGGGYEQYF. CDR3 bases: TGTGCCAGCAGTCCCACCGGGGGAGGCTACGAGCAGTACTTC.

The chain employs TRBV4-2 and TRBJ2-3; 11 bases fit TRBD2. This CDR3 has 16 amino acids. Losses at the gene ends were 2 bases for V and 1 base for J; bases not matched to a gene: 2. CDR1 is LGHNA and CDR2 is YNFKEQ in the germline V gene. The CDR3 loop is CASSQLSGGGTDTQYF. The CDR3 DNA follows: TGTGCCAGCAGCCAACTTAGCGGGGGGGGCACAGATACGCAGTATTTT.

With regard to this clone: Additional DNA sequences in this sample encode the identical CDR3. The chain recombines TRBV7-2 with TRBJ2-1; D might be TRBD2 (6 bases). Germline V CDR1 and CDR2: SGHTA, FQGNSA. The V gene lost 2 bases and the J gene lost 2 bases, with 10 bases spanning the gap. This CDR3 has 15 amino acids. This CDR3 reads CASSLLGGAYNEQFF. Here the CDR3 DNA reads TGTGCCAGCAGCTTACTAGGCGGGGCCTACAATGAGCAGTTCTTC.

About this clone itself: A much larger clone differs by one base, so this may be a read error. In the same sample, other DNA sequences code for this CDR3. V usage is TRBV5-4 and J usage is TRBJ2-3, with 7 bases identical to TRBD1. V was clipped by 2 bases and J by 3 bases; unmatched bases: 0. Germline V gives CDR1 SGHNT, CDR2 YYREEE (reference sequence). There are 13 residues in the CDR3. CDR3 protein: CASSLQGTDTQYF. CDR3 sequence (DNA): TGTGCCAGCAGCTTACAGGGGACAGATACGCAGTATTTT.

The J gene is TRBJ2-2, the V gene TRBV29-1; D unclear. The CDR3 loop spans 12 amino acids. Trimming left V 7 bases short and J 3 bases short, with 9 bases between. CDR1 and CDR2 from the germline V gene are SQVTM and ANQGSEA. As DNA, the CDR3 is TGCAGCGGGTGGTCGTACACCGGGGAGCTGTTTTTT. Residues: CSGWSYTGELFF.

The V and J genes are TRBV7-2 and TRBJ2-3, with D possibly TRBD2 on 5 matching bases. The V gene's germline CDR1 is SGHTA and CDR2 FQGNSA. Trimming removed 5 bases from V and 0 bases from J, with 9 bases in between. The CDR3 loop spans 14 amino acids. CDR3: CASSQRISTDTQYF. CDR3 DNA: TGTGCCAGCAGCCAGCGGATTAGCACAGATACGCAGTATTTT.

The V gene is TRBV7-9, the J gene TRBJ2-7, with D possibly TRBD2 on 5 matching bases. CDR1 is SEHNR and CDR2 is FQNEAQ in the germline V gene (reference sequence). CDR3 size: 14 residues. V gave up 4 bases and J gave up 7 bases, with 17 bases separating them. The CDR3 DNA reads as TGTGCCAGCAGCTCCGGGATAACTATGATGGAGCAGTACTTC. It encodes CASSSGITMMEQYF.

The V call is TRBV14, the J call TRBJ2-3; 12 bases are a match to TRBD2. The CDR3 contains 20 residues. Looked up from germline, CDR1 is SGHDN and CDR2 is FVKESK. Trimming cost V 1 base and J 4 bases; bases outside gene matches: 15. For the CDR3, the DNA is TGTGCCAGCAGCCAAGTTCGGGGCTCTAGACTAGCGGGAGCTCCAGATACGCAGTATTTT. Translating gives CASSQVRGSRLAGAPDTQYF.